A single sample is the source of the 19 T cell receptor beta chains below, sequenced in a study of shared clonotypes between healthy human individuals. Only in-frame clones appear in the TCRdb table, and some are missing; sequencing was by immunoSEQ multiplex PCR. The table records 2,500,000 or so clones, 93% of them present only once. Source material: naive CD4+ T cells from PBMCs. Subset of the sample: CD45RA+ positively selected. These TCRs come from a man aged 18 to 30 in good health. Some clones in this sample may be carry-over from other donors' samples.

V usage is TRBV25-1 and J usage is TRBJ1-1; 7 bases line up with TRBD1. Unmatched junction bases numbered 7, after V lost 4 bases and J lost 2 bases. Germline V lookup: CDR1 MGHDK, CDR2 SYGVNS. The CDR3 sequence is 15 residues long. The CDR3 is CASSATRQGNTEAFF. CDR3 DNA sequence: TGTGCCAGCAGTGCCACTCGACAGGGCAACACTGAAGCTTTCTTT.

Comments on this clone: Other DNA sequences of this sample code for an identical CDR3. The chain is built from TRBV29-1 and TRBJ2-7; 7 nucleotides agree with TRBD1. Germline CDR1 and CDR2: SQVTM and ANQGSEA. The junction had 4 bases not matched to a gene; V was cut back by 6 bases and J by 2 bases. The CDR3 sequence is 12 residues long. The DNA for the CDR3 is TGCAGCGTAGCAGGACAGGCCTACGAGCAGTACTTC. This encodes CSVAGQAYEQYF.

The V call is TRBV6-1, the J call TRBJ2-1, with 8 nucleotides matching TRBD1. Germline loops: CDR1 MNHNS, CDR2 SASEGT. This CDR3 region has 14 residues. With 8 bases clipped from V and 4 bases from J, the junction kept 7 bases outside the gene matches. The CDR3 DNA is TGTGCCAGCTCCAGACAGGGGAAATACAATGAGCAGTTCTTC. Amino acid sequence: CASSRQGKYNEQFF.

The chain couples TRBV28 to TRBJ2-3, with D unresolved. This CDR3 comprises 12 residues. Trimming took off 7 bases at V and 2 bases at J, with 7 bases between the two ends. CDR1 is MDHEN and CDR2 is SYDVKM in the germline V gene. The CDR3 DNA reads as TGTGCCAGCACCCCCACCACAGATACGCAGTATTTT. Its protein is CASTPTTDTQYF.

The V call is TRBV19, the J call TRBJ1-1; D call uncertain. Germline V lookup: CDR1 LNHDA, CDR2 SQIVND (reference sequence). This CDR3 is 13 amino acids long. Trimming pared 7 bases from V and 1 base from J, leaving 10 bases between. The CDR3 loop is CASTLRSNTEAFF. The DNA for the CDR3 is TGTGCCAGTACCTTAAGGTCGAACACTGAAGCTTTCTTT. The whole variable domain, remainder taken from reference TRBV19 and TRBJ1-1, is DGGITQSPKYLFRKEGQNVTLSCEQNLNHDAMYWYRQDPGQGLRLIYYSQIVNDFQKGDIAEGYSVSREKKESFPLTVTSAQKNPTAFYLCASTLRSNTEAFFGQGTRLTVV.

This sequence joins TRBV28 and TRBJ1-2; perhaps TRBD1 as D (6 bases). The CDR3 loop spans 15 amino acids. With 5 bases removed from V and 2 bases from J, the gap between germline ends came to 15 bases. Germline V gives CDR1 MDHEN, CDR2 SYDVKM. The CDR3 sequence is CASSTMGQGNYGYTF. In DNA, the CDR3 is TGTGCCAGCAGTACCATGGGGCAGGGGAACTATGGCTACACCTTC.

The chain uses TRBV28 and TRBJ2-2; D is unclear. Trimming cost V 1 base and J 8 bases, with 14 bases left between them. The CDR3 totals 15 residues. Germline V gene sequence: CDR1 MDHEN, CDR2 SYDVKM. Here the CDR3 DNA reads TGTGCCAGCAGTTTATTAGGGCCCACTGGGGGGGAGCTGTTTTTT. This translates into CASSLLGPTGGELFF.

The genes are TRBV6-1 and TRBJ1-3; tentatively, D is TRBD1 (5 bases). CDR1 and CDR2 (germline): MNHNS, SASEGT. Trimming shortened V by 1 base and J by 4 bases, and 14 bases separated the two germline ends. This CDR3 spans 16 amino acids. CDR3 amino acids: CASSEGPWGVGNTIYF. DNA of the CDR3: TGTGCCAGCAGTGAAGGCCCGTGGGGGGTCGGAAACACCATATATTTT.

The genes are TRBV19 and TRBJ2-7; 9 bases map to TRBD1. The germline V gene has CDR1 LNHDA and CDR2 SQIVND (reference sequence). Unmatched junction bases numbered 15, after V lost 5 bases and J lost 7 bases. This CDR3 is built from 16 residues. The CDR3 loop reads CASSLWGTGTPSEQYF. The CDR3 DNA reads TGTGCCAGTAGTTTATGGGGGACAGGGACCCCTTCGGAGCAGTACTTC.

The chain couples TRBV21-1 to TRBJ1-2; the D segment call TRBD1 is taken from the table without a DNA check. TRBV21-1 is designated a pseudogene. This CDR3 has 12 residues. CDR3: CAMSRGNYGYTF. CDR3 nucleotide sequence: TGTGCCATGTCTAGGGGAAACTATGGCTACACCTTC.

As for this clone: This sample includes further DNA sequences coding for the same CDR3. The chain carries TRBV6-6 and TRBJ1-2; tentatively, D is TRBD1 (6 bases). Germline V gene sequence: CDR1 MNHNY, CDR2 SVGAGI (reference sequence). The V and J ends lost 0 bases and 5 bases respectively, with 10 bases between them. This CDR3 is built from 14 residues. DNA for the CDR3: TGTGCCAGCAGTTACTCAGGGGGTTCGTATGGCTACACCTTC. It translates to CASSYSGGSYGYTF.

This chain links TRBV10-3 with TRBJ1-2; D is unresolved. V lost 2 bases to trimming and J lost 2 bases, with 6 bases between them. The CDR3 consists of 13 residues. Germline values: CDR1 ENHRY, CDR2 SYGVKD. The CDR3 nucleotides read TGTGCCATCAGTGAGGGATCCAACTATGGCTACACCTTC. This sequence encodes CAISEGSNYGYTF.

The J gene is TRBJ1-2, the V gene TRBV6-6; D perhaps matches TRBD1 (5 bases). CDR1 is MNHNY, CDR2 SVGAGI, per germline (reference sequence). CDR3 size: 14 residues. V gave up 2 bases and J gave up 6 bases, with 13 bases separating them. CDR3: CASSYLRAEDGYTF. The DNA for the CDR3 is TGTGCCAGCAGTTACCTCAGGGCCGAGGATGGCTACACCTTC.

The table lists this clone with a few counts. The chain joins TRBV28 to TRBJ1-1; D unclear. V was clipped by 3 bases and J by 8 bases, with 7 bases between them. The germline gives CDR1 MDHEN, CDR2 SYDVKM. The CDR3 totals 11 residues. The DNA of the CDR3 is TGTGCCAGCAGTTTGGCTGTGGAAGCTTTCTTT. Its translation is CASSLAVEAFF.

The chain uses TRBV14 and TRBJ2-7; unclear D gene. The CDR3 sequence is 15 residues long. CDR1 and CDR2 (germline): SGHDN, FVKESK. Trimming stripped 0 bases from V and 7 bases from J, with 16 bases between. The CDR3 protein is CASSQDDSWAREQYF. Here the CDR3 DNA reads TGTGCCAGCAGCCAAGATGATTCTTGGGCAAGGGAGCAGTACTTC.

Worth noting for this clone: Other DNA sequences in this sample translate to the same CDR3. The chain employs TRBV30 and TRBJ2-7; tentatively, D is TRBD1 (5 bases). Trimming shortened V by 2 bases and J by 3 bases, and 8 bases separated the two germline ends. Germline V CDR1 and CDR2: GTSNPN, SVGIG (reference sequence). The CDR3 consists of 12 residues. The CDR3 here is CAWSPDSYEQYF. Written as DNA, the CDR3 is TGTGCCTGGAGTCCCGACAGCTACGAGCAGTACTTC.

As to this clone: This CDR3 is also generated by other DNA sequences in the sample. This rearrangement joins TRBV7-3 to TRBJ1-1; D possibly corresponds to TRBD1 (5 bases). Trimming stripped 5 bases from V and 7 bases from J, with 11 bases between. There are 12 residues in the CDR3. Germline CDR1 SGHTA, CDR2 FQGTGA. The CDR3 loop reads CASSLRGGEAFF. The CDR3 DNA sequence: TGTGCCAGCAGCCTACGGGGGGGTGAAGCTTTCTTT.

A word on this clone: The sample has other DNA sequences that encode this CDR3 too. This sequence joins TRBV7-3 and TRBJ2-5, with TRBD2 identical over 14 bases. The J segment lost 4 bases and the V segment lost 3 bases, leaving 7 bases of the junction unmatched. The CDR3 length is 17 residues. Germline lookup yields CDR1 SGHTA and CDR2 FQGTGA. The CDR3 DNA is TGTGCCAGCAGCTTGGGGACTAGCGGGAGCCGAGGAGAGACCCAGTACTTC. Its protein product is CASSLGTSGSRGETQYF.

This rearrangement joins TRBV2 to TRBJ1-5; TRBD1 aligns across 8 bases. V lost 7 bases to trimming and J lost 0 bases; unmatched junction nucleotides: 5. The germline V gene encodes CDR1 SNHLY and CDR2 FYNNEI. The CDR3 extends over 15 amino acids. The CDR3 here is CASKTGGFSNQPQHF. The CDR3 coding sequence is TGTGCCAGCAAAACAGGGGGGTTTAGCAATCAGCCCCAGCATTTT.